The subject of this entry is one T cell receptor beta chain. The sample originates from a study of blood T cell repertoires in COVID-19. The table came from immunoSEQ multiplex PCR; TCRdb's copy has only in-frame clones and leaves some out. The table lists over 200,000 clones, 87% of them singletons. The sequenced sample was peripheral blood. This TCR derives from a woman under 30 who had recovered from COVID-19.

The CDR3 region is CASSPMTGDTEAFF. The CDR3 region has the DNA TGTGCCAGCAGTCCGATGACAGGGGACACTGAAGCTTTCTTT. The V call is TRBV27, the J call TRBJ1-1; 8 positions agree with TRBD1. Germline V gene data show CDR1 as MNHEY and CDR2 as SMNVEV (reference sequence). The CDR3 is 14 residues long. J gave up 3 bases and V 5 bases, and 5 bases lay outside the gene matches.